The next 13 T cell receptor beta chains were all read from a single sample in a study of early T cells in non-severe SARS-CoV-2 infection. TCRdb independently ran MiXCR on the 5' RACE reads; one entry per CDR3 protein. Of about 33,000 distinct CDR3 sequences in the sample, approximately 6.9% were seen once. The sequenced material came from whole blood. These receptors all come from an adult who was a healthcare worker with PCR-confirmed SARS-CoV-2 infection or an uninfected control (not recorded which).

This clonotype has at least ten counts. The genes are TRBV29-1 and TRBJ1-1; D gene ambiguous. The CDR3 extends over 12 amino acids. With 5 bases removed from V and 3 bases from J, the gap between germline ends came to 10 bases. The germline CDR1 and CDR2 sequences are SQVTM and ANQGSEA. The DNA of the CDR3 is TGCAGCGTTCTTGGTACGGACACTGAAGCTTTCTTT. It yields the protein CSVLGTDTEAFF.

This clonotype was seen a handful of times. V gene TRBV24-1 combines with J gene TRBJ2-2; either TRBD1 or TRBD2 may fit D (5 bases each). V shed 3 bases and J shed 6 bases, with 19 bases lying between them. From germline, CDR1 is KGHDR and CDR2 SFDVKD. This CDR3 spans 17 amino acids. The CDR3 sequence is CATSDQDTPGLAGELFF. As DNA, the CDR3 is TGTGCCACCAGTGATCAGGACACCCCGGGGCTCGCCGGGGAGCTGTTTTTT.

The sample holds a few counts of this clonotype. The chain is built from TRBV6-5 and TRBJ2-6; D not certain. This CDR3 is built from 18 residues. V shed 5 bases and J shed 0 bases, with 17 bases lying between them. Germline V gene lookup returns CDR1 MNHEY and CDR2 SVGAGI. DNA of the CDR3: TGTGCCAGCAGTAACAAGCGCCACCTACTCTCTGGGGCCAACGTCCTGACTTTC. Translating it yields CASSNKRHLLSGANVLTF.

This clonotype was recorded at least ten times. The V call is TRBV19, the J call TRBJ2-7; perhaps TRBD2 as D (5 bases). Trimming removed 4 bases from V and 3 bases from J, with 16 bases in between. The CDR3 runs to 15 residues. The V gene's germline CDR1 is LNHDA and CDR2 SQIVND (reference sequence). In nucleotides, the CDR3 is TGTGCCAGTAGTACTTCTCTGGGAGCTCGCTACGAGCAGTACTTC. This sequence encodes CASSTSLGARYEQYF.

This clonotype was seen repeatedly, ten times or more. The gene calls are TRBV19 and TRBJ1-5; perhaps TRBD1 as D (6 bases). Germline values: CDR1 LNHDA, CDR2 SQIVND (reference sequence). There are 15 residues in the CDR3. Trimming took 4 bases from V and 5 from J, leaving 15 bases between them. As DNA, the CDR3 is TGTGCCAGTAGTACGCACAGGGAGGCAGATCAGCCCCAGCATTTT. This translates into CASSTHREADQPQHF.

This clonotype was picked up many times. The V call is TRBV18, the J call TRBJ2-7; possible D gene TRBD2, 5 bases. The ends were cut back, 2 bases at V and 3 bases at J, with 11 bases in the middle. The CDR3 sequence is 14 residues long. Germline-derived CDR1 and CDR2 are KGHSH and LQKENI. The CDR3 sequence is CASSPEAEYYEQYF. In DNA, the CDR3 is TGTGCCAGCTCACCAGAAGCGGAGTACTACGAGCAGTACTTC.

A few counts support this clonotype. The CDR3: CAISELGGQGNSPLHF. CDR3 bases: TGTGCCATCAGTGAGCTTGGGGGACAGGGAAATTCACCCCTCCACTTT. The rearrangement links TRBV10-3 to TRBJ1-6, with 9 positions matching TRBD1. Trimming took 2 bases from V and 7 from J; bases not matched to a gene: 6. Germline V CDR1 and CDR2: ENHRY, SYGVKD. The CDR3 runs to 16 residues.

This clonotype rates as medium-sized (0.01 to 0.1%). The rearrangement uses TRBV4-1 and TRBJ2-1; the D gene is possibly TRBD2 (7 bases). V lost 0 bases to trimming and J lost 0 bases, with 15 bases between them. Germline values: CDR1 MGHRA, CDR2 YSYEKL. There are 18 residues in the CDR3. CDR3: CASSQDQGRGASYNEQFF. As DNA, the CDR3 is TGCGCCAGCAGCCAAGATCAGGGACGGGGGGCCTCCTACAATGAGCAGTTCTTC.

This clonotype is medium-sized in the sample. The chain combines TRBV28 with TRBJ2-7; D remains unclear. CDR1 is MDHEN, CDR2 SYDVKM, per germline. The CDR3 spans 16 residues. Trimming stripped 6 bases from V and 5 bases from J, with 23 bases between. CDR3 coding DNA: TGTGCCAGCAGGGGAATGGATGTACTAACGGCCGACGAGCAGTACTTC. Protein sequence: CASRGMDVLTADEQYF.

This clonotype was recorded many times. V is TRBV11-2 and J is TRBJ1-1; D call uncertain. The CDR3 is 12 residues long. The V gene lost 5 bases and the J gene lost 1 base, with 5 bases spanning the gap. Germline lookup yields CDR1 SGHAT and CDR2 FQNNGV. The CDR3 region is CASSLKNTEAFF. In nucleotides, the CDR3 is TGTGCCAGCAGCCTAAAGAACACTGAAGCTTTCTTT.

Ten or more counts support this clonotype. This chain uses TRBV4-1 with TRBJ2-4; 10 bases are a match to TRBD1. Unmatched junction bases numbered 10, after V lost 2 bases and J lost 9 bases. The CDR3 spans 16 residues. Germline CDR1 reads MGHRA; CDR2 reads YSYEKL. The CDR3 coding sequence is TGCGCCAGCAGCCAACTTATCGGGACAGGGGATGGCATTCAGTACTTC. This translates into CASSQLIGTGDGIQYF.

This clonotype was counted at least ten times. V gene TRBV4-1 combines with J gene TRBJ2-5, with 12 bases identical to TRBD1. Germline-derived CDR1 and CDR2 are MGHRA and YSYEKL. This CDR3 spans 15 amino acids. The trim removed 0 bases at V and 10 bases at J, leaving 6 bases unmatched. Here the CDR3 DNA reads TGCGCCAGCAGCCAAGAGGGGACAGGGGGCGAAGGCCAGTACTTC. Protein sequence: CASSQEGTGGEGQYF.

This clonotype has at least ten counts. The V and J genes are TRBV19 and TRBJ1-2; D is unresolved. Deletions cut 5 bases from V and 4 bases from J, with 14 bases between. CDR3 length equals 14 residues. In germline, CDR1 is LNHDA, CDR2 SQIVND (reference sequence). CDR3 protein: CASSPRDGLYGYTF. The CDR3 DNA follows: TGTGCCAGTAGTCCCCGCGACGGTCTCTATGGCTACACCTTC.